These T cell receptor beta chains were read from a single sample in a study of T cells in Graves' hyperthyroidism and ophthalmopathy. MiXCR, applied by TCRdb to the multiplex PCR reads, yields one record per CDR3 protein. The sample lists 550,000 to 700,000 distinct CDR3 sequences, roughly 50% occurring once. The sequenced sample consisted of peripheral blood or thyroid tissue (not recorded which). The receptors originated from an adult woman with Graves' disease, either hyperthyroidism or ophthalmopathy (not recorded which). Both conserved end residues are part of each CDR3. Fields, in order: V gene, D gene, clone size, J gene, CDR3 protein, CDR3 DNA. The D gene is left open where the match is weak. Size is omitted from some rows. Given values are once, few, many or a class for expanded clones.

v_call: TRBV6-5
d_call: TRBD1
clone_size: .
j_call: TRBJ1-1
cdr3_aa: CASSYLTGGMAEAFF
cdr3_nt: TGTGCCAGCAGTTACCTGACAGGGGGTATGGCTGAAGCTTTCTTT

v_call: TRBV28
d_call: .
clone_size: many
j_call: TRBJ1-1
cdr3_aa: CASSRQYTEAFF
cdr3_nt: TGTGCCAGCAGCCGACAATACACTGAAGCTTTCTTT

v_call: TRBV10-2
d_call: .
clone_size: few
j_call: TRBJ1-1
cdr3_aa: CASSYKGGTEAFF
cdr3_nt: TGCGCCAGCAGCTATAAGGGTGGCACTGAAGCTTTCTTT

v_call: TRBV2
d_call: .
clone_size: many
j_call: TRBJ2-7
cdr3_aa: CASSESGEQYF
cdr3_nt: TGTGCCAGCAGTGAGTCAGGGGAGCAGTACTTC

v_call: TRBV7-9
d_call: .
clone_size: many
j_call: TRBJ2-7
cdr3_aa: CASSLVWHEQYF
cdr3_nt: TGTGCCAGCAGCTTAGTTTGGCACGAGCAGTACTTC

v_call: TRBV20-1
d_call: .
clone_size: .
j_call: TRBJ1-1
cdr3_aa: CSATGWDLGIPEAFF
cdr3_nt: TGCAGTGCAACCGGCTGGGATCTCGGAATTCCTGAAGCTTTCTTT

v_call: TRBV7-3
d_call: .
clone_size: many
j_call: TRBJ2-5
cdr3_aa: CASSRREGETQYF
cdr3_nt: TGTGCCAGCAGTAGGCGTGAGGGGGAGACCCAGTACTTC

v_call: TRBV29-1
d_call: .
clone_size: few
j_call: TRBJ1-1
cdr3_aa: CSVARTANTEAFF
cdr3_nt: TGCAGCGTCGCTAGGACAGCGAACACTGAAGCTTTCTTT

v_call: TRBV7-9
d_call: .
clone_size: many
j_call: TRBJ2-7
cdr3_aa: CASSLTRKPYEQYF
cdr3_nt: TGTGCCAGCAGCTTAACAAGAAAGCCCTACGAGCAGTACTTC

v_call: TRBV7-8
d_call: .
clone_size: .
j_call: TRBJ2-7
cdr3_aa: CASTVGVSYEQYF
cdr3_nt: TGTGCCAGCACCGTCGGGGTTTCCTACGAGCAGTACTTC

v_call: TRBV9
d_call: .
clone_size: many
j_call: TRBJ2-2
cdr3_aa: CASSPGAGVRTGELFF
cdr3_nt: TGTGCCAGCAGCCCAGGAGCAGGAGTTCGTACCGGGGAGCTGTTTTTT

v_call: TRBV7-2
d_call: .
clone_size: .
j_call: TRBJ1-5
cdr3_aa: CASSSSRGSGNQPQHF
cdr3_nt: TGTGCCAGCAGCTCCTCAAGGGGCTCGGGCAATCAGCCCCAGCATTTT

v_call: TRBV7-9
d_call: TRBD1
clone_size: .
j_call: TRBJ2-7
cdr3_aa: CASSPDRVMNEQYF
cdr3_nt: TGTGCCAGCAGTCCTGACAGGGTGATGAACGAGCAGTACTTC

v_call: TRBV7-6
d_call: .
clone_size: many
j_call: TRBJ1-6
cdr3_aa: CASSLVQQDSPLHF
cdr3_nt: TGTGCCAGCAGCTTAGTGCAGCAAGATTCTCCCCTCCACTTT

v_call: TRBV2
d_call: .
clone_size: many
j_call: TRBJ2-2
cdr3_aa: CASTGRKVANTGELFF
cdr3_nt: TGTGCCAGCACCGGAAGGAAGGTCGCGAACACCGGGGAGCTGTTTTTT

v_call: TRBV25-1
d_call: TRBD2
clone_size: few
j_call: TRBJ2-2
cdr3_aa: CTSRDRLAVTGELFF
cdr3_nt: TGTACCAGCAGAGATAGACTAGCGGTCACCGGGGAGCTGTTTTTT

v_call: TRBV2
d_call: TRBD1
clone_size: .
j_call: TRBJ1-1
cdr3_aa: CASSELQGQGTEAFF
cdr3_nt: TGTGCCAGCAGTGAGCTCCAGGGACAGGGAACTGAAGCTTTCTTT

v_call: TRBV13
d_call: TRBD1
clone_size: many
j_call: TRBJ1-6
cdr3_aa: CASSLGQGESPLHF
cdr3_nt: TGTGCCAGCAGCTTAGGACAGGGGGAATCACCCCTCCACTTT

v_call: TRBV14
d_call: .
clone_size: .
j_call: TRBJ1-2
cdr3_aa: CASSQEFWRGGYTF
cdr3_nt: TGTGCCAGCAGCCAAGAATTTTGGAGGGGTGGCTACACCTTC

v_call: TRBV6-5
d_call: .
clone_size: once
j_call: TRBJ2-2
cdr3_aa: CASREFAGELFF
cdr3_nt: TGTGCCAGCAGGGAATTTGCCGGGGAGCTGTTTTTT

v_call: TRBV7-8
d_call: .
clone_size: .
j_call: TRBJ2-7
cdr3_aa: CASSARWGEQHEQYF
cdr3_nt: TGTGCCAGCAGTGCCCGTTGGGGGGAGCAGCACGAGCAGTACTTC

v_call: TRBV20-1
d_call: TRBD1
clone_size: many
j_call: TRBJ1-5
cdr3_aa: CSARPRQGSQPQHF
cdr3_nt: TGCAGTGCTAGACCGAGACAGGGATCACAGCCCCAGCATTTT

v_call: TRBV7-8
d_call: .
clone_size: many
j_call: TRBJ1-4
cdr3_aa: CASSRSGEKLFF
cdr3_nt: TGTGCCAGCAGCCGAAGTGGTGAAAAACTGTTTTTT

v_call: TRBV4-1
d_call: TRBD2
clone_size: .
j_call: TRBJ2-7
cdr3_aa: CASSQWTSGVYEQYF
cdr3_nt: TGCGCCAGCAGCCAATGGACTAGCGGGGTCTACGAGCAGTACTTC

v_call: TRBV29-1
d_call: TRBD2
clone_size: few
j_call: TRBJ2-7
cdr3_aa: CSVKGTSGRAYEQYF
cdr3_nt: TGCAGCGTTAAAGGGACTAGCGGGAGGGCTTACGAGCAGTACTTC

v_call: TRBV5-1
d_call: TRBD1
clone_size: many
j_call: TRBJ2-2
cdr3_aa: CASSPTGTGFAGELFF
cdr3_nt: TGCGCCAGCAGCCCAACCGGGACAGGCTTTGCCGGGGAGCTGTTTTTT

v_call: TRBV9
d_call: TRBD1
clone_size: .
j_call: TRBJ1-4
cdr3_aa: CASSPDRCGEKLFF
cdr3_nt: TGTGCCAGCAGTCCGGACAGGTGTGGTGAAAAACTGTTTTTT

v_call: TRBV2
d_call: .
clone_size: many
j_call: TRBJ2-7
cdr3_aa: CASSEAQGYEQYF
cdr3_nt: TGTGCCAGCAGTGAGGCCCAGGGCTACGAGCAGTACTTC

v_call: TRBV7-9
d_call: .
clone_size: .
j_call: TRBJ2-7
cdr3_aa: CAGSLEGHRYNEQYF
cdr3_nt: TGTGCGGGCAGCTTAGAAGGCCACCGATACAATGAGCAGTACTTC

v_call: TRBV12-3/TRBV12-4
d_call: .
clone_size: .
j_call: TRBJ1-5
cdr3_aa: CASSLGRFSNQPQHF
cdr3_nt: TGTGCCAGCAGTTTAGGACGGTTTAGCAATCAGCCCCAGCATTTT

v_call: TRBV15
d_call: .
clone_size: .
j_call: TRBJ1-5
cdr3_aa: CATTPDSPNQPQHF
cdr3_nt: TGTGCCACCACCCCGGACAGTCCAAATCAGCCCCAGCATTTT

v_call: TRBV4-2
d_call: .
clone_size: many
j_call: TRBJ1-3
cdr3_aa: CASSQRDSGNTIYF
cdr3_nt: TGTGCCAGCAGCCAACGGGACTCTGGAAACACCATATATTTT

v_call: TRBV7-9
d_call: .
clone_size: .
j_call: TRBJ1-2
cdr3_aa: CASSSQGWDYGYTF
cdr3_nt: TGTGCCAGCAGCTCGCAGGGGTGGGACTATGGCTACACCTTC

v_call: TRBV9
d_call: .
clone_size: many
j_call: TRBJ1-5
cdr3_aa: CASSVEAWRQRSQTSNQPQHF
cdr3_nt: TGTGCCAGCAGCGTAGAGGCGTGGAGACAGCGGTCCCAAACCTCTAATCAGCCCCAGCATTTT

v_call: TRBV7-2
d_call: .
clone_size: .
j_call: TRBJ1-6
cdr3_aa: CASTWGLGSPLHF
cdr3_nt: TGTGCCTCAACCTGGGGCCTGGGTTCACCCCTCCACTTT

v_call: TRBV20-1
d_call: TRBD2
clone_size: many
j_call: TRBJ2-2
cdr3_aa: CSARDRLAGVDGELFF
cdr3_nt: TGCAGTGCTAGAGATAGGCTAGCGGGAGTAGACGGGGAGCTGTTTTTT

v_call: TRBV19
d_call: .
clone_size: .
j_call: TRBJ2-6
cdr3_aa: CASSDGMNTGANVLTF
cdr3_nt: TGTGCCAGTAGTGACGGGATGAACACTGGGGCCAACGTCCTGACTTTC

v_call: TRBV10-3
d_call: TRBD1
clone_size: many
j_call: TRBJ2-5
cdr3_aa: CATADRRGETQYF
cdr3_nt: TGTGCCACTGCGGACAGGCGAGGAGAGACCCAGTACTTC

v_call: TRBV2
d_call: .
clone_size: few
j_call: TRBJ1-2
cdr3_aa: CASSELDGVGYTF
cdr3_nt: TGTGCCAGCAGTGAATTAGACGGGGTTGGCTACACCTTC

v_call: TRBV12-3/TRBV12-4
d_call: .
clone_size: .
j_call: TRBJ2-3
cdr3_aa: CASSWGSRSDTQYF
cdr3_nt: TGTGCCAGCAGTTGGGGCAGCCGCTCAGATACGCAGTATTTT

v_call: TRBV28
d_call: TRBD2
clone_size: few
j_call: TRBJ2-6
cdr3_aa: CASSPGLARNSGANVLTF
cdr3_nt: TGTGCCAGCAGTCCTGGACTAGCTAGGAACTCTGGGGCCAACGTCCTGACTTTC

v_call: TRBV2
d_call: .
clone_size: many
j_call: TRBJ2-7
cdr3_aa: CASPPANRGAYEQYF
cdr3_nt: TGTGCCAGCCCGCCCGCCAATAGGGGGGCCTACGAGCAGTACTTC

v_call: TRBV2
d_call: TRBD1
clone_size: .
j_call: TRBJ1-4
cdr3_aa: CACSAPGQGYEKLFF
cdr3_nt: TGTGCCTGCAGTGCCCCGGGACAGGGTTATGAAAAACTGTTTTTT

v_call: TRBV10-2
d_call: .
clone_size: many
j_call: TRBJ2-3
cdr3_aa: CASGRRVVTDTQYF
cdr3_nt: TGCGCCAGCGGAAGAAGGGTCGTAACAGATACGCAGTATTTT

v_call: TRBV6-5
d_call: .
clone_size: .
j_call: TRBJ1-5
cdr3_aa: CASRGVGSNQPQHF
cdr3_nt: TGTGCCAGCAGAGGGGTAGGGAGCAATCAGCCCCAGCATTTT

v_call: TRBV10-3
d_call: .
clone_size: .
j_call: TRBJ2-7
cdr3_aa: CAISESQVRVSYEQYF
cdr3_nt: TGTGCCATCAGTGAGTCCCAGGTACGGGTCTCCTACGAGCAGTACTTC

v_call: TRBV20-1
d_call: TRBD1
clone_size: once
j_call: TRBJ2-7
cdr3_aa: CSARGGTGAYEQYF
cdr3_nt: TGCAGTGCTAGGGGGGGGACAGGGGCCTACGAGCAGTACTTC

v_call: TRBV12-3/TRBV12-4
d_call: .
clone_size: .
j_call: TRBJ1-1
cdr3_aa: CASSWPGGAAFF
cdr3_nt: TGTGCCAGCAGTTGGCCGGGTGGGGCAGCTTTCTTT

v_call: TRBV7-2
d_call: .
clone_size: .
j_call: TRBJ2-2
cdr3_aa: CASRRGEGATGELFF
cdr3_nt: TGTGCCAGCAGGAGGGGGGAAGGTGCCACCGGGGAGCTGTTTTTT

v_call: TRBV18
d_call: TRBD1
clone_size: .
j_call: TRBJ1-6
cdr3_aa: CASEGDRDSPLHF
cdr3_nt: TGTGCCAGCGAGGGGGACAGGGATTCACCCCTCCACTTT

v_call: TRBV7-3
d_call: .
clone_size: .
j_call: TRBJ1-3
cdr3_aa: CASSFVRLAENTIYF
cdr3_nt: TGTGCCAGCAGCTTCGTGCGGCTAGCGGAGAACACCATATATTTT

v_call: TRBV9
d_call: .
clone_size: .
j_call: TRBJ2-1
cdr3_aa: CASSVATRGNEQFF
cdr3_nt: TGTGCCAGCAGCGTAGCTACGAGGGGCAATGAGCAGTTCTTC